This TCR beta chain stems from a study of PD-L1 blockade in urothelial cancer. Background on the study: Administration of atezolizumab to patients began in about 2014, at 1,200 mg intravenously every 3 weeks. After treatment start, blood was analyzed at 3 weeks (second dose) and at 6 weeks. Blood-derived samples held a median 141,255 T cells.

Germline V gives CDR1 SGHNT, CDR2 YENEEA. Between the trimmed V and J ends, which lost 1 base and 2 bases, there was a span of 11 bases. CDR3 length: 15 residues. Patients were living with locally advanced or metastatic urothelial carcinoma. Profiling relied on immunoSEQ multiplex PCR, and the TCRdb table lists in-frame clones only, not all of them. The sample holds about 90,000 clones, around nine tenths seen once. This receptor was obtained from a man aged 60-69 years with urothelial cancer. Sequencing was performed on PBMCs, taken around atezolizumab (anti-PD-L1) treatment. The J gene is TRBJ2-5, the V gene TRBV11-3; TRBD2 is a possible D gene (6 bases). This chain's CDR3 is CASSLGGTSQETQYF. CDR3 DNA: TGTGCCAGCAGCTTAGGGGGGACTTCTCAAGAGACCCAGTACTTC.